Each of the 21 T cell receptor beta chains below was sequenced from the same sample in a study of glioma-infiltrating T cells. TCR alpha and beta CDR3 regions were amplified from RNA using iRepertoire nested multiplex PCR. TCRdb redid the calling of the multiplex PCR reads with MiXCR, one entry per CDR3 protein. Counted here are under 200,000 distinct CDR3 sequences, 32% occurring once; the ten biggest clones make up 20%. Sequenced: glioma tissue, nonneoplastic brain tissue, or PBMCs (not recorded which). The receptors come from a human donor with low-grade glioma or glioblastoma, undergoing nonglioma brain surgery, or in good health (not recorded which).

V usage is TRBV11-2 and J usage is TRBJ1-5; 7 bases align to TRBD1. The ends lost 5 bases at V and 3 bases at J; junction bases unmatched: 13. Germline V gene data show CDR1 as SGHAT and CDR2 as FQNNGV. The CDR3 is 17 residues long. The CDR3 DNA reads as TGTGCCAGCAGCAATCAGTACCGGACAGGAGACAATCAGCCCCAGCATTTT. As protein: CASSNQYRTGDNQPQHF.

The chain carries TRBV5-4 and TRBJ1-1; maybe TRBD1 (6 bases). Per the germline V gene, CDR1 is SGHNT and CDR2 is YYREEE (reference sequence). V was clipped by 3 bases and J by 5 bases, with 20 bases between them. The CDR3 is 16 amino acids. The DNA for the CDR3 is TGTGCCAGCAGCTGGCCGGGGGGCAAGGGAGGGACTGAAGCTTTCTTT. As protein: CASSWPGGKGGTEAFF.

Many counts were recorded for this clonotype. The chain recombines TRBV6-2 or TRBV6-3 with TRBJ2-1; D not certain. This CDR3 spans 12 amino acids. Trimming cost V 5 bases and J 4 bases, with 6 bases left between them. Germline values: CDR1 MNHEY, CDR2 SVGEGT. The CDR3 here is CASSTAYNEQFF. In DNA form, the CDR3 reads TGTGCCAGCAGTACCGCTTACAATGAGCAGTTCTTC.

The sample holds many counts of this clonotype. The chain has TRBV28 and TRBJ1-1, with D unclear. This CDR3 comprises 15 residues. V lost 3 bases, J lost 1 base, and 12 bases lay in between. Germline V gene lookup returns CDR1 MDHEN and CDR2 SYDVKM. The CDR3 region is CASSFVSGWNTEAFF. CDR3 sequence (DNA): TGTGCCAGCAGTTTTGTGTCGGGCTGGAACACTGAAGCTTTCTTT.

This clonotype was seen once. The rearrangement uses TRBV6-2 or TRBV6-3 and TRBJ2-2; D may be TRBD1 (6 bases). V shed 9 bases and J shed 3 bases, with 8 bases lying between them. Germline V gene data show CDR1 as MNHEY and CDR2 as SVGEGT. CDR3 size: 12 residues. CDR3 sequence: CASYRDTGELFF. CDR3 nucleotide sequence: TGTGCCAGTTACAGGGACACCGGGGAGCTGTTTTTT.

This chain joins TRBV19 and TRBJ1-5, with a possible D match to TRBD1 (6 bases). V was cut by 3 bases and J by 0 bases, with 15 bases left in between. Germline V gene lookup returns CDR1 LNHDA and CDR2 SQIVND (reference sequence). CDR3 length: 17 amino acids. DNA for the CDR3: TGTGCCAGTAGTATCTATCTAACAGGGAATAGCAATCAGCCCCAGCATTTT. It yields the protein CASSIYLTGNSNQPQHF. Variable domain in full (rest from reference TRBV19 and TRBJ1-5): DGGITQSPKYLFRKEGQNVTLSCEQNLNHDAMYWYRQDPGQGLRLIYYSQIVNDFQKGDIAEGYSVSREKKESFPLTVTSAQKNPTAFYLCASSIYLTGNSNQPQHFGDGTRLSIL.

This clonotype appeared a few times. One end of the junction does not line up with germline, which may come from a read error. The chain uses TRBV5-4 and TRBJ2-1; 9 bases fit TRBD1. The CDR3 runs 16 residues. CDR1 is SGHNT and CDR2 is YYREEE in the germline V gene (reference sequence). This chain's CDR3 is CASSLAYRGLGYHFQF. CDR3 in DNA: TGTGCCAGCAGCTTGGCCTACAGGGGGCTTGGCTACCACTTCCAGTTC.

Concerning this clonotype itself: Relative to the germline gene, one junction end is altered; a read error may explain this. The chain joins TRBV3-1 to TRBJ1-6, with unresolved D. Germline V lookup: CDR1 LGHDT, CDR2 YNNKEL (reference sequence). The CDR3 has 14 amino acids. The CDR3 region has the DNA TGTGCCAGAAGCCAAGGACCCTTTAATTCACCCCTCCACTTT. Its protein product is CARSQGPFNSPLHF.

This clonotype has at least ten counts. The CDR3 coding sequence is TGTGCCAGCAGACAGACAGGGGGTGGTACTGAAGCTTTCTTT. Its translation is CASRQTGGGTEAFF. This chain joins TRBV6-1 and TRBJ1-1; 9 bases map to TRBD1. CDR1 and CDR2 from the germline V gene are MNHNS and SASEGT. CDR3 size: 14 residues. Losses at the gene ends were 6 bases for V and 5 bases for J; bases not matched to a gene: 7.

V gene TRBV9 combines with J gene TRBJ2-3; the D gene could be TRBD1 or TRBD2 (6 bases each). Germline V gene sequence: CDR1 SGDLS, CDR2 YYNGEE. The CDR3 has 15 residues. The V end was cut by 3 bases, the J end by 4 bases, with 15 bases between. The CDR3 here is CASSGGAVGADTQYF. CDR3 DNA sequence: TGTGCCAGCAGCGGGGGGGCGGTAGGCGCAGATACGCAGTATTTT.

This clonotype was counted many times. The chain carries TRBV6-1 and TRBJ2-1; D unresolved. The CDR3 consists of 15 residues. With 6 bases removed from V and 5 bases from J, the gap between germline ends came to 17 bases. Germline-derived CDR1 and CDR2 are MNHNS and SASEGT. CDR3 loop: CASRPGFRQDNEQFF. For the CDR3, the DNA is TGTGCCAGCAGGCCCGGTTTCCGTCAGGACAATGAGCAGTTCTTC.

There are many counts of this clonotype. The rearrangement links TRBV2 to TRBJ2-1; 8 bases line up with TRBD1. The CDR3 spans 15 residues. From germline, CDR1 is SNHLY and CDR2 FYNNEI. Unmatched junction bases numbered 7, after V lost 0 bases and J lost 9 bases. CDR3 nucleotides: TGTGCCAGCAGTGAAGCGTTCCAGGGGGCGGGTGAGCAGTTCTTC. Translation gives CASSEAFQGAGEQFF. The entire variable domain, with the rest obtained from reference TRBV2 and TRBJ2-1, is as follows: EPEVTQTPSHQVTQMGQEVILRCVPISNHLYFYWYRQILGQKVEFLVSFYNNEISEKSEIFDDQFSVERPDGSNFTLKIRSTKLEDSAMYFCASSEAFQGAGEQFFGPGTRLTVL.

This clonotype was observed many times. The chain recombines TRBV11-1 with TRBJ1-1; D ambiguous. The CDR3 is 13 amino acids. In germline, CDR1 is SGHAT, CDR2 FQDESV (reference sequence). The V gene lost 1 base and the J gene lost 3 bases, with 6 bases spanning the gap. The CDR3 here is CASSLGTDTEAFF. The CDR3 nucleotides are TGTGCCAGCAGCTTAGGAACAGACACTGAAGCTTTCTTT.

Ten or more counts support this clonotype. J is TRBJ1-5 and V is TRBV20-1, with D perhaps matching TRBD1 (5 bases). The CDR3 length is 12 residues. Per the germline V gene, CDR1 is DFQATT and CDR2 is SNEGSKA (reference sequence). V lost 1 base and J 7 bases, leaving 8 bases between the germline ends. This CDR3 reads CSARGRDQPQHF. Here the CDR3 DNA reads TGCAGTGCTAGAGGCAGGGACCAGCCCCAGCATTTT.

In this sample, this clonotype turned up a few times. This rearrangement joins TRBV29-1 to TRBJ2-3; TRBD1 is a possible D gene (6 bases). The V gene's germline CDR1 is SQVTM and CDR2 ANQGSEA. CDR3 length equals 13 residues. V was shortened by 7 bases and J by 4 bases, with 15 bases between the two germline ends. The CDR3 DNA is TGCAGCGCTAACAGGGTGAGCGCAGATACGCAGTATTTT. It yields the protein CSANRVSADTQYF.

V gene TRBV12-3 or TRBV12-4 combines with J gene TRBJ1-2, with D hard to call. The V gene lost 6 bases and the J gene lost 7 bases, with 15 bases spanning the gap. There are 13 residues in the CDR3. DNA for the CDR3: TGTGCCAGCAGCGACCTAGCGGCGGCTGGCTACACCTTC. Protein product: CASSDLAAAGYTF.

The table lists this clonotype with many counts. The CDR3 region has the DNA TGTGCCAGCAGTTACGGGGTTAGGAGCGGGAGGTACGAGCAGTACTTC. Protein: CASSYGVRSGRYEQYF. This sequence joins TRBV6-5 and TRBJ2-7; 9 positions agree with TRBD2. CDR1 and CDR2 from the germline V gene are MNHEY and SVGAGI. Trimming at V came to 2 bases and at J to 4 bases, leaving 9 bases not matched to a gene. CDR3 size: 16 residues.

About this clonotype itself: Just one base apart from a much larger clone, this may be a read error. The CDR3, as DNA: TGTGCCAGCAACTTATCAGGGGGCGGTGGCAATCAGCCCCAGCATTTT. As protein: CASNLSGGGGNQPQHF. The chain links TRBV7-2 to TRBJ1-5, with 8 bases that match TRBD1. This CDR3 comprises 16 residues. Germline V gives CDR1 SGHTA, CDR2 FQGNSA. Looking up the rest from reference TRBV7-2 and TRBJ1-5 gives the full variable domain: GAGVSQSPSNKVTEKGKDVELRCDPISGHTALYWYRQSLGQGLEFLIYFQGNSAPDKSGLPSDRFSAERTGGSVSTLTIQRTQQEDSAVYLCASNLSGGGGNQPQHFGDGTRLSIL.

The V call is TRBV24-1, the J call TRBJ2-2; D is ambiguous. The CDR3 is made up of 12 amino acids. V was shortened by 2 bases and J by 8 bases, with 5 bases between the two germline ends. CDR1 KGHDR and CDR2 SFDVKD come from the germline V gene. The CDR3 sequence is CATSDYPGELFF. Here the CDR3 DNA reads TGTGCCACCAGTGATTACCCGGGGGAGCTGTTTTTT.

Many counts were recorded for this clonotype. The gene calls are TRBV27 and TRBJ2-4; D is possibly TRBD2 (5 bases). The V gene lost 3 bases and the J gene lost 15 bases, with 21 bases spanning the gap. The V gene's germline CDR1 is MNHEY and CDR2 SMNVEV (reference sequence). This CDR3 has 14 residues. CDR3 nucleotides: TGTGCCAGCAGTTTGTACGGAGGAGGCCCGGGTCTGTACTTC. It is translated as CASSLYGGGPGLYF.

This clonotype was recorded at least ten times. The chain carries TRBV27 and TRBJ2-7; 10 bases map to TRBD1. V dropped 5 bases and J dropped 4; count of bases not matched to a gene: 8. The CDR3 loop spans 15 amino acids. Germline V gene data show CDR1 as MNHEY and CDR2 as SMNVEV (reference sequence). The CDR3 spells CASSPRGTGEYEQYF. In nucleotides, the CDR3 is TGTGCCAGCAGTCCCCGAGGGACAGGGGAGTACGAGCAGTACTTC.